These T cell receptor beta chains were read from a single sample in a study of neurological immune-mediated disorders. TCRdb re-derived calls from the 5' RACE reads in MiXCR, one entry per CDR3 protein. The top ten clones hold 12% of a sample with fewer than 70,000 distinct CDR3 sequences, roughly 9.7% of them seen once. Input material: PBMCs. The receptors here all came from a man aged 25-45 years in good health. CDR3s include the opening cysteine and the closing phenylalanine or tryptophan. A D gene is named only where the DNA matches it firmly. Only part of the rows carry a size: once, few, many, or a class if the clone is expanded.

abundance	d_gene	v_gene	j_gene	CDR3nt	CDR3aa
many	-	TRBV28	TRBJ1-1	TGTGCCAGCAGACTACAGGAAATCGACACTGAAGCTTTCTTT	CASRLQEIDTEAFF
few	-	TRBV5-1	TRBJ1-6	TGCGCCAGCAGCGCGGGACACAGCAGCGATTCATCCCTCCACTTT	CASSAGHSSDSSLHF
many	-	TRBV10-3	TRBJ1-1	TGTGCCATCAGCCCCAGCTCTTCCGCTGAAGCTTTCTTT	CAISPSSSAEAFF
many	TRBD2	TRBV4-3	TRBJ2-3	TGCGCCAGCAGCCAAGATAACAGCGGGGTTGGGGGAGATACGCAGTATTTT	CASSQDNSGVGGDTQYF
few	-	TRBV12-2	TRBJ2-7	TGTGCAAGCGACATAGCGGGAGGGGGCCACGAGCAGTACTTC	CASDIAGGGHEQYF
many	-	TRBV12-3/TRBV12-4	TRBJ2-7	TGTGCCAGCAGCACTCCTAGTGGGGGCGGAACCTACGAGCAGTACTTC	CASSTPSGGGTYEQYF
many	-	TRBV9	TRBJ1-1	TGTGCCAGCAGCCTAACATGGACAGCTGAAGCTTTCTTT	CASSLTWTAEAFF
many	-	TRBV20-1	TRBJ1-1	TGCAGTGCTAGACCGGGACTTTTGAACACTGAAGCTTTCTTT	CSARPGLLNTEAFF
many	TRBD2	TRBV29-1	TRBJ2-3	TGCAGCGATAGCGGGAGAACAGATACGCAGTATTTT	CSDSGRTDTQYF
-	TRBD1	TRBV20-1	TRBJ2-7	TGCAGTGCCCAAGGACAGGGGAGCTACGAGCAGTACTTC	CSAQGQGSYEQYF
once	-	TRBV11-2	TRBJ2-1	TGTGCCAGCAGCTCCGGACTCGCGCTGTACAATGAGCAGTTCTTC	CASSSGLALYNEQFF
many	TRBD1	TRBV12-3/TRBV12-4	TRBJ1-1	TGTGCCAGTGGGGGGACAGGGCGATATTTGGGTGAACGCACTGAAGCTTTCTTT	CASGGTGRYLGERTEAFF
-	-	TRBV28	TRBJ2-4	TGTGCCAGCAGTCCCCTGTACCGAATTCTAGCCAAAAACATTCAGTACTTC	CASSPLYRILAKNIQYF
few	TRBD2	TRBV7-2	TRBJ2-1	TGTGCCAGCACTCGCGGACTAGCGGGCCACAATGAGCAGTTCTTC	CASTRGLAGHNEQFF
many	TRBD1	TRBV20-1	TRBJ2-5	TGCAGTGCTTCGACAGGGGCCTCGGAGACCCAGTACTTC	CSASTGASETQYF
-	-	TRBV3-1	TRBJ1-1	TGTGCCAGCAGCCAAACTCAGGGTTGGGGGGGAGCTTTCTTT	CASSQTQGWGGAFF
many	-	TRBV7-6	TRBJ2-7	TGTGCCAGCAGCCCGTGGGACTCCCCATCCTACGAGCAGTACTTC	CASSPWDSPSYEQYF